This T cell receptor (beta chain) was recovered during a study of vaccination effects on CD4 cells after COVID-19. Antigen-specific CD4+ T cells were expanded with viral peptide pools in the ViraFEST assay before sequencing. CD4+ T cell isolation took place after 10 days of culture. According to the study, vaccine recipients showed no prior SARS-CoV-2 infection and negative nucleocapsid antibodies. PBMC cultures contained 1.5 million to 2 million cells per well, approximately 11 IU/ml IL-2 and around 9.6 ug/ml peptides. There are 15 residues in the CDR3. From germline, CDR1 is SGHTA and CDR2 FQGTGA. Trimming pared 1 base from V and 4 bases from J, leaving 13 bases between. As regards this clone: The antigen is not known.

Clones were read by immunoSEQ multiplex PCR, and TCRdb kept only the in-frame ones, dropping some. The sample lists 68,000 or so clones; about four fifths were seen once. V and J are TRBV7-3 and TRBJ1-1; no reliable D call. This receptor was taken from a human donor who received a COVID-19 vaccine. The material was CD4+ T cells from PBMCs cultured with SARS-CoV-2 spike peptides, obtained before COVID-19 vaccination. The CDR3 loop is CASSLMGAGSTEAFF. In DNA, the CDR3 is TGTGCCAGCAGCTTAATGGGCGCTGGGAGCACTGAAGCTTTCTTT. Filled out from reference TRBV7-3 and TRBJ1-1, the complete variable domain reads GAGVSQTPSNKVTEKGKYVELRCDPISGHTALYWYRQSLGQGPEFLIYFQGTGAADDSGLPNDRFFAVRPEGSVSTLKIQRTERGDSAVYLCASSLMGAGSTEAFFGQGTRLTVV.